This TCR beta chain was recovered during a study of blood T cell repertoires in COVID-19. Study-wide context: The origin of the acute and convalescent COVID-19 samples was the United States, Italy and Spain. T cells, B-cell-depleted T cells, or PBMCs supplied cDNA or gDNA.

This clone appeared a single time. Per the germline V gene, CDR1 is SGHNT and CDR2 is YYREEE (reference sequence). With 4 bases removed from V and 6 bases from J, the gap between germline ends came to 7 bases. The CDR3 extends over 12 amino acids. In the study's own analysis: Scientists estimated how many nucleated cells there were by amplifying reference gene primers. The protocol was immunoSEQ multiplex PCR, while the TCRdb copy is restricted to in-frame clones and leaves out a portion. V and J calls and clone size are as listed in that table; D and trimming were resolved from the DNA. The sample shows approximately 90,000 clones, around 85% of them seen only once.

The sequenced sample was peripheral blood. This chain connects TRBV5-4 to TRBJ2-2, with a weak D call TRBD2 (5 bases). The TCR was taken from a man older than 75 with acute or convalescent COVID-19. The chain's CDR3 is CASSVGAGELFF. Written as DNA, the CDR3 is TGTGCCAGCAGCGTCGGGGCCGGGGAGCTGTTTTTT. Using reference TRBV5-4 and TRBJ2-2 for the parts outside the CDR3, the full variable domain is ETGVTQSPTHLIKTRGQQVTLRCSSQSGHNTVSWYQQALGQGPQFIFQYYREEENGRGNFPPRFSGLQFPNYSSELNVNALELDDSALYLCASSVGAGELFFGEGSRLTVL.